The clone carrying this TCR beta chain was picked up many times. Antigen: not known. The sample is drawn from a study of breast tumors, draining lymph nodes, adjacent tissues. General study points: Compared with lymph nodes, tumors were less diverse; compared with nontumor tissue, more. The lymph node origin of tumor T cells was framed as consistent with a hypothesis, not demonstrated. Compared with basal-like, luminal-like tumors shared significantly more repertoire with nontumor tissue.

The CDR3 sequence is 14 residues long. Trimming left V 4 bases short and J 6 bases short, with 11 bases between. The V gene's germline CDR1 is SGHRS and CDR2 YFSETQ. Samples came from axillary lymph nodes draining the breast cancer. TCRdb processed the multiplex PCR reads anew with MiXCR; each CDR3 protein has one entry. The sample holds about 140,000 distinct CDR3 sequences, approximately 32% seen once. The source material was axillary lymph node tissue. This receptor was identified in a female donor with breast cancer. Some clones in this sample may be carry-over from other donors' samples. The V call is TRBV5-1, the J call TRBJ1-6; D uncertain. Written as DNA, the CDR3 is TGCGCCAGCAGCCCCGTGGCCCCTAATTCACCCCTCCACTTT. Its protein product is CASSPVAPNSPLHF.